These T cell receptor beta chains were read from a single sample in a study of regulatory T cells in long-lasting Graves disease. TCRdb redid the calling of the multiplex PCR reads with MiXCR, one entry per CDR3 protein. The profile shows 400,000 to 500,000 distinct CDR3 sequences, about 20% of them singletons. The sample was peripheral blood mononuclear cells (PBMCs), taken when the disease was refractory, from a patient treated with antithyroid drugs. These receptors originate from a female donor with Graves disease. Each CDR3 is given with its conserved first and last residue. The D gene is left open where the match is weak. Expanded clones get a size class; other rows say once, few or many, or leave the size out.

clone_size d_call j_call cdr3_length v_call cdr3_aa cdr3_nt
- - TRBJ2-7 13 TRBV19 CASSTQVEYEQYF TGTGCCAGTAGTACCCAGGTCGAGTACGAGCAGTACTTC
few - TRBJ2-7 11 TRBV25-1 CATTTINEQYF TGTGCCACTACGACCATCAACGAGCAGTACTTC
many TRBD1 TRBJ1-5 17 TRBV28 CASSSQRTGYSNQPQHF TGTGCCAGCAGTTCCCAAAGGACAGGGTATAGCAATCAGCCCCAGCATTTT
many TRBD1 TRBJ1-4 16 TRBV28 CASSQHRTPGGEKLFF TGTGCCAGCAGTCAACACCGGACCCCAGGGGGAGAAAAACTGTTTTTT
many - TRBJ1-1 13 TRBV6-1 CASSALVDAEAFF TGTGCCAGCAGTGCCCTCGTGGATGCTGAAGCTTTCTTT
many - TRBJ1-2 13 TRBV5-1 CASSLAGSYGYTF TGTGCCAGCAGTTTGGCCGGAAGCTATGGCTACACCTTC
- - TRBJ2-3 14 TRBV5-5 CASSFWSGDDTQYF TGTGCCAGCAGCTTTTGGTCAGGGGATGATACGCAGTATTTT
many TRBD2 TRBJ2-7 14 TRBV6-2/TRBV6-3 CASSPAGGREEQYF TGTGCCAGCAGTCCCGCGGGGGGGAGAGAAGAGCAGTACTTC
few - TRBJ1-4 15 TRBV29-1 CSVVLNRAKNEKLFF TGCAGCGTTGTCCTAAACAGGGCCAAAAATGAAAAACTGTTTTTT
many - TRBJ1-2 13 TRBV20-1 CSARLQGSYGYTF TGCAGTGCAAGATTACAGGGCAGTTATGGCTACACCTTC
few - TRBJ2-7 15 TRBV20-1 CSAPIRQSTLYEQYF TGCAGTGCGCCCATCAGGCAGAGCACCCTATACGAGCAGTACTTC
many - TRBJ1-1 14 TRBV2 CASIVNRVGAEAFF TGTGCCAGCATCGTCAACAGGGTGGGAGCTGAAGCTTTCTTT
few - TRBJ2-2 15 TRBV20-1 CSAQGGGPKTGELFF TGCAGTGCCCAGGGCGGCGGCCCGAAAACCGGGGAGCTGTTTTTT
few - TRBJ2-5 16 TRBV7-9 CASSLIYWAEQETQYF TGTGCCAGCAGCTTAATCTACTGGGCGGAACAAGAGACCCAGTACTTC
few - TRBJ2-6 15 TRBV19 CASSTQTSGANVLTF TGTGCCAGTAGTACGCAAACTTCTGGGGCCAACGTCCTGACTTTC
few - TRBJ1-3 14 TRBV12-3/TRBV12-4 CASRVGSSGNTIYF TGTGCCAGCAGAGTCGGTAGCTCTGGAAACACCATATATTTT
many TRBD1 TRBJ1-1 15 TRBV6-5 CASSYRQGLKIEAFF TGTGCCAGCAGTTATCGACAGGGGCTTAAGATTGAAGCTTTCTTT
many TRBD2 TRBJ2-7 14 TRBV2 CASRGGLAPYEQYF TGTGCCAGCAGGGGGGGACTAGCTCCCTACGAGCAGTACTTC
- - TRBJ2-1 16 TRBV10-3 CAISESLGKGRNEQFF TGTGCCATCAGTGAGTCGTTAGGAAAGGGTAGGAATGAGCAGTTCTTC
many - TRBJ1-2 13 TRBV12-5 CASGPDNNYGYTF TGTGCTAGTGGGCCTGACAACAACTATGGCTACACCTTC
many TRBD1 TRBJ2-7 14 TRBV28 CASSLGTAVMKQYF TGTGCCAGCAGTTTGGGGACAGCGGTTATGAAGCAGTACTTC
- TRBD1 TRBJ2-2 13 TRBV30 CAWKTGSTGELFF TGTGCCTGGAAGACAGGGTCCACCGGGGAGCTGTTTTTT
- - TRBJ2-7 16 TRBV6-5 CASSYLSDPDGYEQYF TGTGCCAGCAGTTACTTATCGGACCCTGATGGGTACGAGCAGTACTTC